This T cell receptor beta chain came from a study of CD8 T cells in Susac syndrome. The RNA, roughly 0.45 to 1 ug, was put through reverse transcription using random hexamers. One entry per CDR3 protein, called by TCRdb with MiXCR from the immunoSEQ multiplex PCR reads. The sample includes about 180,000 distinct CDR3 sequences, 94% of them seen just once. Germline CDR1 is SQVTM and CDR2 is ANQGSEA. CDR3 length: 11 amino acids. V was clipped by 7 bases and J by 8 bases; unmatched bases: 5. The V call is TRBV29-1, the J call TRBJ2-1; 7 bases line up with TRBD2. Material: CD4+ T cells from PBMCs. The origin of this receptor is a human donor with Susac syndrome. The DNA of the CDR3 is TGCAGCGCTGGACTAGGGGATGAGCAGTTCTTC. This codes for CSAGLGDEQFF.